This is a list of T cell receptor beta chains from one sample in a study of cytomegalovirus exposure and HLA in healthy donors. Profiling relied on immunoSEQ multiplex PCR, and the TCRdb table lists in-frame clones only, not all of them. The sample has approximately 62,000 clones, about 90% seen once. The sequencing sample was made of PBMCs. These receptors were collected from a woman between 18 and 30 years old in good health and CMV-seronegative. Both conserved end residues are part of each CDR3. D genes are given only for firm matches. Only part of the rows carry a size: once, few, many, or a class if the clone is expanded.

TRBJ1-5 | TRBV6-6 | . | once | CASSYSTEYSNQPQHF | TGTGCCAGCAGTTACTCGACGGAGTATAGCAATCAGCCCCAGCATTTT
TRBJ1-1 | TRBV4-2 | . | . | CASSPDIMNTEAFF | TGTGCCAGCAGCCCCGACATAATGAACACTGAAGCTTTCTTT
TRBJ1-2 | TRBV15 | TRBD1 | . | CATSKTGLQGYTF | TGTGCCACCAGCAAGACAGGGCTGCAGGGCTACACCTTC
TRBJ2-1 | TRBV4-1 | TRBD2 | . | CASSQTGGGSYNEQFF | TGCGCCAGCAGCCAAACGGGGGGGGGCTCCTACAATGAGCAGTTCTTC
TRBJ2-1 | TRBV29-1 | . | once | CSVEGAHEQFF | TGCAGCGTTGAAGGGGCTCATGAGCAGTTCTTC
TRBJ2-1 | TRBV7-3 | . | . | CASSETTGGEQFF | TGTGCCAGCAGCGAGACGACAGGTGGTGAGCAGTTCTTC
TRBJ1-1 | TRBV29-1 | TRBD1 | . | CSPYHRGQGNRMNTEAFF | TGCAGCCCTTACCATAGAGGACAGGGAAATCGGATGAACACTGAAGCTTTCTTT
TRBJ2-7 | TRBV6-1 | TRBD1 | . | CASRRGTAGQDEQYF | TGTGCCAGCAGGAGGGGGACAGCCGGCCAGGACGAGCAGTACTTC
TRBJ2-6 | TRBV19 | . | once | CASSYRQGYRANVLTF | TGTGCCAGTAGCTATCGTCAGGGGTATAGGGCCAACGTCCTGACTTTC
TRBJ1-2 | TRBV6-5 | . | . | CASSPGSREGYTF | TGTGCCAGCAGTCCTGGTTCAAGGGAGGGCTACACCTTC
TRBJ2-4 | TRBV2 | . | few | CASSDAGRNIQYF | TGTGCCAGCAGTGATGCTGGCCGAAACATTCAGTACTTC
TRBJ1-2 | TRBV25-1 | TRBD1 | . | CASSEGTAGVSYGYTF | TGTGCCAGCAGTGAAGGGACAGCAGGTGTAAGCTATGGCTACACCTTC
TRBJ1-5 | TRBV27 | TRBD1 | . | CASSKGQGSNQPQHF | TGTGCCAGCAGTAAGGGACAGGGGAGCAATCAGCCCCAGCATTTT
TRBJ1-1 | TRBV21-1 | . | once | CASSNKGESTLNTEAFF | TGTGCCAGCAGCAATAAAGGGGAATCCACTTTGAACACTGAAGCTTTCTTT
TRBJ1-1 | TRBV4-3 | . | . | CASSQMTGRNTEAFF | TGCGCCAGCAGCCAAATGACAGGTCGGAACACTGAAGCTTTCTTT
TRBJ2-5 | TRBV6-5 | TRBD2 | . | CASSLLYSGQETQYF | TGTGCCAGCAGTTTACTCTATAGCGGGCAAGAGACCCAGTACTTC
TRBJ2-3 | TRBV30 | . | . | CAWNGGTDTQYF | TGTGCCTGGAACGGGGGCACAGATACGCAGTATTTT
TRBJ2-3 | TRBV5-1 | TRBD2 | . | CASSLAGEYTDTQYF | TGCGCCAGCAGCTTAGCGGGAGAGTACACAGATACGCAGTATTTT
TRBJ2-3 | TRBV9 | TRBD2 | few | CASSVEERGTQYF | TGTGCCAGCAGCGTAGAGGAGCGGGGTACGCAGTATTTT
TRBJ2-3 | TRBV6-5 | . | . | CASSGRTGDTQYF | TGTGCCAGCAGTGGCCGAACCGGGGATACGCAGTATTTT
TRBJ1-6 | TRBV27 | TRBD1 | . | CASSQGAAVNSPLHF | TGTGCCAGCAGCCAGGGGGCAGCGGTCAATTCACCCCTCCACTTT
TRBJ1-2 | TRBV6-6 | TRBD1 | . | CASSYGTGSGYTF | TGTGCCAGCAGTTACGGGACAGGGTCCGGCTACACCTTC
TRBJ2-3 | TRBV27 | TRBD2 | . | CASSLSIGLAGLADTQYF | TGTGCCAGCAGTTTATCTATAGGACTAGCGGGATTGGCAGATACGCAGTATTTT
TRBJ1-2 | TRBV11-2 | TRBD1 | . | CASSPGQGYGYTF | TGTGCCAGCAGCCCGGGACAGGGGTATGGCTACACCTTC
TRBJ2-2 | TRBV29-1 | TRBD2 | . | CSVALAGGYTGELFF | TGCAGCGTTGCTCTAGCGGGAGGGTACACCGGGGAGCTGTTTTTT
TRBJ1-2 | TRBV5-6 | TRBD1 | . | CASSLDLDREFRGYTF | TGTGCCAGCAGCTTGGACCTGGACAGGGAATTTCGTGGCTACACCTTC
TRBJ1-5 | TRBV7-9 | TRBD1 | . | CASSLDPGQGHQPQHF | TGTGCCAGCAGCTTAGATCCGGGACAGGGCCATCAGCCCCAGCATTTT
TRBJ1-3 | TRBV7-9 | . | . | CASSLAGLSGNTIYF | TGTGCCAGCAGCTTGGCCGGACTCTCTGGAAACACCATATATTTT
TRBJ2-1 | TRBV27 | TRBD2 | . | CASSSLAANNEQFF | TGTGCCAGCAGTTCCCTAGCGGCAAACAATGAGCAGTTCTTC
TRBJ1-2 | TRBV7-8 | TRBD1 | . | CASSSTGEGGYTF | TGTGCCAGCAGCTCGACAGGGGAGGGTGGCTACACCTTC
TRBJ2-1 | TRBV7-6 | TRBD2 | . | CASSPQTSGGYNEQFF | TGTGCCAGCAGCCCCCAGACTAGCGGGGGTTACAATGAGCAGTTCTTC
TRBJ2-3 | TRBV14 | . | . | CASSPSTDTQYF | TGTGCCAGCAGCCCTAGTACAGATACGCAGTATTTT
TRBJ2-2 | TRBV2 | . | . | CASSEGGGRSNTGELFF | TGTGCCAGCAGTGAGGGAGGGGGACGGTCGAACACCGGGGAGCTGTTTTTT
TRBJ2-2 | TRBV28 | . | . | CASRTGNTGELFF | TGTGCCAGCAGGACAGGGAACACCGGGGAGCTGTTTTTT
TRBJ2-3 | TRBV27 | TRBD2 | . | CASTPSGGAPDTQYF | TGTGCCAGCACCCCTAGCGGGGGGGCCCCAGATACGCAGTATTTT
TRBJ1-2 | TRBV7-9 | TRBD1 | . | CASSNRGHYGYTF | TGTGCCAGCAGTAACAGGGGTCACTATGGCTACACCTTC
TRBJ1-1 | TRBV6-5 | . | . | CASRSGGNTEAFF | TGTGCCAGCAGATCCGGGGGGAACACTGAAGCTTTCTTT
TRBJ1-1 | TRBV6-6 | . | . | CASSYDFRGNTEAFF | TGTGCCAGCAGTTACGATTTTAGGGGGAACACTGAAGCTTTCTTT
TRBJ1-5 | TRBV6-1 | . | . | CASSEESAGQNQPQHF | TGTGCCAGCAGTGAAGAGTCGGCAGGTCAAAATCAGCCCCAGCATTTT
TRBJ2-7 | TRBV30 | TRBD2 | . | CAYPGLAGVHYEQYF | TGTGCCTACCCTGGACTAGCGGGAGTGCACTACGAGCAGTACTTC
TRBJ2-7 | TRBV9 | . | . | CASSLGPLANYEQYF | TGTGCCAGCAGCCTGGGCCCTCTAGCTAACTACGAGCAGTACTTC
TRBJ2-5 | TRBV15 | . | . | CATSRAWGEEETQYF | TGTGCCACCAGCAGAGCCTGGGGGGAGGAAGAGACCCAGTACTTC
TRBJ2-7 | TRBV5-6 | . | . | CASSPPGVYEQYF | TGTGCCAGCAGCCCGCCGGGAGTCTACGAGCAGTACTTC
TRBJ1-1 | TRBV12-2 | . | . | CASRLACGEGQPNTEAFF | TGTGCAAGTCGCTTAGCGTGCGGGGAGGGGCAGCCTAACACTGAAGCTTTCTTT
TRBJ2-5 | TRBV28 | TRBD2 | . | CASMLGGSLETQYF | TGTGCCAGCATGCTGGGGGGGTCTCTAGAGACCCAGTACTTC
TRBJ2-1 | TRBV2 | . | . | CASSDRGLSYNEQFF | TGTGCCAGCAGTGACAGGGGCCTTTCCTACAATGAGCAGTTCTTC
TRBJ2-1 | TRBV18 | TRBD2 | . | CASSPIPGLAGYNEQFF | TGTGCCAGCTCACCTATACCGGGACTAGCGGGGTACAATGAGCAGTTCTTC
TRBJ2-5 | TRBV7-2 | . | . | CASSLRVAIKETQYF | TGTGCCAGCAGCTTAAGAGTCGCAATAAAAGAGACCCAGTACTTC
TRBJ2-7 | TRBV7-6 | . | . | CASSPGLPSSYEQYF | TGTGCCAGCAGCCCGGGACTCCCAAGCTCCTACGAGCAGTACTTC
TRBJ1-2 | TRBV6-5 | . | . | CASSYSPANYGYTF | TGTGCCAGCAGTTACTCGCCAGCTAACTATGGCTACACCTTC
TRBJ1-5 | TRBV5-5 | . | once | CASSPTGMGDQPQHF | TGTGCCAGCAGCCCTACAGGGATGGGGGACCAGCCCCAGCATTTT
TRBJ2-1 | TRBV5-1 | . | once | CASSLVPEAGRGLF | TGCGCCAGCAGCTTGGTTCCCGAGGCGGGGCGGGGGCTCTTC
TRBJ2-7 | TRBV10-3 | . | . | CAIRDTGYEQYF | TGTGCCATCAGGGACACCGGTTACGAGCAGTACTTC
TRBJ1-5 | TRBV6-1 | . | . | CASSETENQPQHF | TGTGCCAGCAGTGAGACAGAAAATCAGCCCCAGCATTTT
TRBJ2-2 | TRBV28 | . | . | CASSFNLRDKNTGELFF | TGTGCCAGCAGTTTTAACCTTCGGGACAAAAACACCGGGGAGCTGTTTTTT
TRBJ1-1 | TRBV6-4 | . | once | CASSDSARMNTEAFF | TGTGCCAGCAGTGACTCGGCCCGAATGAACACTGAAGCTTTCTTT
TRBJ1-6 | TRBV28 | . | . | CASRRITGSSPLHF | TGTGCCAGCAGGCGTATAACAGGCTCCTCACCCCTCCACTTT
TRBJ2-1 | TRBV18 | TRBD2 | . | CASSRKPGLGHPYDEQFF | TGTGCCAGCTCACGTAAACCGGGACTAGGACACCCCTATGATGAGCAGTTCTTC
TRBJ2-5 | TRBV9 | TRBD1 | . | CASSVAGGETQYF | TGTGCCAGCAGCGTAGCAGGGGGAGAGACCCAGTACTTC